The rows below give T cell receptor beta chains drawn from one sample of a study of OX40 agonist ivuxolimab in advanced cancers. Assay: immunoSEQ multiplex PCR; the TCRdb copy retains only in-frame clones and omits some. The profile shows 25,000 to 40,000 clones, roughly 82% of them singletons. The source was CD4+ or CD8+ T cells sorted from blood, collected in a trial of the OX40 agonist ivuxolimab. The receptors here all came from an adult with an advanced solid tumor such as melanoma, head and neck, liver or kidney cancer. Each CDR3 is given with its conserved first and last residue. Fields, in order: D gene, clone size, V gene, J gene, CDR3 DNA, CDR3 protein. A D gene is named only where the DNA matches it firmly. Expanded clones get a size class; other rows say once, few or many, or leave the size out.

D: TRBD2; size: -; V: TRBV11-2; J: TRBJ2-7; DNA: TGTGCCAGCAGCTTGCCGGGGGGGGTCGAGCAGTACTTC; CDR3: CASSLPGGVEQYF
D: -; size: -; V: TRBV14; J: TRBJ2-2; DNA: TGTGCCAGCAGCCAGTGGCGAGGGGTCACCGGGGAGCTGTTTTTT; CDR3: CASSQWRGVTGELFF
D: -; size: -; V: TRBV5-6; J: TRBJ2-7; DNA: TGTGCCAGCAGCGCAACAGGCAACTCCTACGAGCAGTACTTC; CDR3: CASSATGNSYEQYF
D: TRBD1; size: -; V: TRBV9; J: TRBJ2-1; DNA: TGTGCCAGCAGCTCATGGACAGGGGACACCTACAATGAGCAGTTCTTC; CDR3: CASSSWTGDTYNEQFF
D: -; size: -; V: TRBV6-5; J: TRBJ1-2; DNA: TGTGCCAGCAGTTCCGTAGGGGGAACTAACTATGGCTACACCTTC; CDR3: CASSSVGGTNYGYTF
D: TRBD2; size: few; V: TRBV5-1; J: TRBJ2-1; DNA: TGCGCCAGCAGCCCAGGACTAGCGGGAAGGTCAGGCCACAATGAGCAGTTCTTC; CDR3: CASSPGLAGRSGHNEQFF
D: -; size: few; V: TRBV7-6; J: TRBJ1-2; DNA: TGTGCCAGCAGCCCAGATAGAGGGGGTTCCTTACATGGCTACACCTTC; CDR3: CASSPDRGGSLHGYTF
D: -; size: -; V: TRBV7-3; J: TRBJ1-5; DNA: TGTGCCAGCAGCTTAATGCAGGGTCAGCCCCAGCATTTT; CDR3: CASSLMQGQPQHF
D: TRBD1; size: -; V: TRBV7-2; J: TRBJ2-1; DNA: TGTGCCAGCAGCTTCCCCTTAGGGACAGGGGAAAGTGAGCAGTTCTTC; CDR3: CASSFPLGTGESEQFF
D: TRBD2; size: -; V: TRBV6-1; J: TRBJ2-3; DNA: TGTGCCAGCAGTGAATTGGCCGGGACTAGCGGGAGGACAGATACGCAGTATTTT; CDR3: CASSELAGTSGRTDTQYF
D: -; size: -; V: TRBV19; J: TRBJ2-1; DNA: TGTGCCAGTAGTGGAGGGGGCGATTACAATGAGCAGTTCTTC; CDR3: CASSGGGDYNEQFF
D: TRBD1; size: -; V: TRBV28; J: TRBJ2-7; DNA: TGTGCCAGCTTGGGACAGGGGGCTGTATACGAGCAGTACTTC; CDR3: CASLGQGAVYEQYF
D: -; size: -; V: TRBV7-9; J: TRBJ2-4; DNA: TGTGCCAGCAGCATCCTGCAGGGGGCCAAAAACATTCAGTACTTC; CDR3: CASSILQGAKNIQYF
D: TRBD2; size: few; V: TRBV7-2; J: TRBJ2-1; DNA: TGTGCCAGCAGCGCAACTAGCGGGCCCTACAATGAGCAGTTCTTC; CDR3: CASSATSGPYNEQFF
D: TRBD2; size: -; V: TRBV7-2; J: TRBJ2-5; DNA: TGTGCCAGCAGCTTTTATTTATCGTTTGGCGGGGGGAACCAAGAGACCCAGTACTTC; CDR3: CASSFYLSFGGGNQETQYF
D: -; size: -; V: TRBV4-3; J: TRBJ1-1; DNA: TGCGCCAGCAGCCCCGGACGGAGTGAAGCTTTCTTT; CDR3: CASSPGRSEAFF
D: -; size: -; V: TRBV28; J: TRBJ2-7; DNA: TGTGCCAGCAGTCAAAGAATTTCCCCCTACGAGCAGTACTTC; CDR3: CASSQRISPYEQYF
D: TRBD2; size: -; V: TRBV4-3; J: TRBJ2-1; DNA: TGCGCCAGCAGCCAAGATAGAAGACTAGCCTTTTACAATGAGCAGTTCTTC; CDR3: CASSQDRRLAFYNEQFF
D: -; size: -; V: TRBV30; J: TRBJ2-6; DNA: TGTGCCTGGAACCCAATCGGGGCCAACGTCCTGACTTTC; CDR3: CAWNPIGANVLTF
D: -; size: -; V: TRBV4-3; J: TRBJ2-1; DNA: TGCGCCAGCAGCCAAGAATATCCGGGGCATGAGCAGTTCTTC; CDR3: CASSQEYPGHEQFF
D: TRBD2; size: -; V: TRBV5-5; J: TRBJ2-7; DNA: TGTGCCAGCAGCTTGGGGCTAGCGGGATTTCGCTCCTACGAGCAGTACTTC; CDR3: CASSLGLAGFRSYEQYF
D: -; size: once; V: TRBV28; J: TRBJ1-1; DNA: TGTGCCAGCAGTTATCCCCAGGGTGACACTGAAGCTTTCTTT; CDR3: CASSYPQGDTEAFF
D: TRBD2; size: -; V: TRBV9; J: TRBJ2-3; DNA: TGTGCCAGCAGCTCATGGACTAGCAGGTCCCCGGATACGCAGTATTTT; CDR3: CASSSWTSRSPDTQYF
D: -; size: -; V: TRBV7-3; J: TRBJ1-6; DNA: TGTGCCAGCAGCTTAGTAAGGCGCGATAATTCACCCCTCCACTTT; CDR3: CASSLVRRDNSPLHF
D: TRBD1; size: -; V: TRBV30; J: TRBJ1-1; DNA: TGTGCCGTCTACAGGGGTGTCACTGAAGCTTTCTTT; CDR3: CAVYRGVTEAFF
D: -; size: few; V: TRBV4-2; J: TRBJ2-3; DNA: TGTGCCAGCAGCCAAGATCTCACTAGCACAGATACGCAGTATTTT; CDR3: CASSQDLTSTDTQYF
D: -; size: -; V: TRBV6-6; J: TRBJ2-1; DNA: TGTGCCAGCAGGGCCTCTCTCCTCTACAATGAGCAGTTCTTC; CDR3: CASRASLLYNEQFF
D: TRBD1; size: -; V: TRBV27; J: TRBJ2-7; DNA: TGTGCCAGCAGTCCCTGGACAGGGAGGTCCTACGAGCAGTACTTC; CDR3: CASSPWTGRSYEQYF
D: -; size: -; V: TRBV5-4; J: TRBJ1-6; DNA: TGTGCCAGCAGCTTGGCCGAGGAAGGGTGGTGGGGAACAAATTCACCCCTCCACTTT; CDR3: CASSLAEEGWWGTNSPLHF
D: TRBD1; size: -; V: TRBV6-5; J: TRBJ1-3; DNA: TGTGCCAGCAGTGACAGGGAAGGCAACACCATATATTTT; CDR3: CASSDREGNTIYF
D: -; size: -; V: TRBV7-9; J: TRBJ2-1; DNA: TGTGCCAGCAGCTTAATAGGATACAATGAGCAGTTCTTC; CDR3: CASSLIGYNEQFF
D: -; size: -; V: TRBV18; J: TRBJ2-7; DNA: TGTGCCAGCTCACCGGACAGCTCCTACGAGCAGTACTTC; CDR3: CASSPDSSYEQYF
D: TRBD2; size: -; V: TRBV4-1; J: TRBJ2-1; DNA: TGCGCCAGCAGCCAACTAGCGGGAGGGGGGGTGGAGCAGTTCTTC; CDR3: CASSQLAGGGVEQFF
D: -; size: -; V: TRBV7-2; J: TRBJ1-1; DNA: TGTGCCAGCAGCTTACTTAAGACAGTCGGCACTGAAGCTTTCTTT; CDR3: CASSLLKTVGTEAFF
D: -; size: -; V: TRBV27; J: TRBJ1-2; DNA: TGTGCCAGCAGTTTACGAGGGTCTAGTGGCTACACCTTC; CDR3: CASSLRGSSGYTF
D: -; size: -; V: TRBV7-9; J: TRBJ2-2; DNA: TGTGCCAGCAGCCCAACAGGGGAGCGGGCCGGGGAGCTGTTTTTT; CDR3: CASSPTGERAGELFF
D: -; size: once; V: TRBV6-1; J: TRBJ2-7; DNA: TGTGCCAGCAGCCTAGGGAGAGAGCAGTACTTC; CDR3: CASSLGREQYF
D: -; size: -; V: TRBV10-3; J: TRBJ1-1; DNA: TGTGCCATCAGTGAGTCCCCCGGGGATGAAGCTTTCTTT; CDR3: CAISESPGDEAFF
D: -; size: -; V: TRBV2; J: TRBJ1-6; DNA: TGTGCCAGCAGTGAACACTCCTCCTATAATTCACCCCTCCACTTT; CDR3: CASSEHSSYNSPLHF
D: -; size: -; V: TRBV30; J: TRBJ1-2; DNA: TGTGCCTGGAGTGATACCCTCCAGTGGGGCTACACCTTC; CDR3: CAWSDTLQWGYTF
D: TRBD1; size: -; V: TRBV5-1; J: TRBJ2-2; DNA: TGCGCCACCAAATCAGCCCCGGGACAGGGGAACACCGGGGAGCTGTTTTTT; CDR3: CATKSAPGQGNTGELFF
D: TRBD2; size: -; V: TRBV5-6; J: TRBJ2-7; DNA: TGTGCCAGCAGCAGGGCTAGCGGCCCAACCTACGAGCAGTACTTC; CDR3: CASSRASGPTYEQYF
D: -; size: few; V: TRBV19; J: TRBJ1-1; DNA: TGTGCCAGTAAGGACAGTAGTTTGGACACTGAAGCTTTCTTT; CDR3: CASKDSSLDTEAFF
D: -; size: -; V: TRBV10-2; J: TRBJ2-3; DNA: TGCGCCAGCAGTGAGGTTCCATTCGATACGCAGTATTTT; CDR3: CASSEVPFDTQYF
D: -; size: -; V: TRBV19; J: TRBJ2-2; DNA: TGTGCCAGTAGTTGGACAGACAAGGACACCGGGGAGCTGTTTTTT; CDR3: CASSWTDKDTGELFF
D: -; size: -; V: TRBV28; J: TRBJ1-5; DNA: TGTGCCAGCAGTTTCAGAGGCAGGGGCAATCAGCCCCAGCATTTT; CDR3: CASSFRGRGNQPQHF
D: TRBD1; size: -; V: TRBV11-2; J: TRBJ2-3; DNA: TGTGCCAGCAGCTTAGGGACAGGGCACACAGATACGCAGTATTTT; CDR3: CASSLGTGHTDTQYF
D: -; size: -; V: TRBV21-1; J: TRBJ2-4; DNA: TGTGCCAACCAGAGGGCATACCGAATCAAACTAGCCAAAAACATTCAGTACTTC; CDR3: CANQRAYRIKLAKNIQYF
D: TRBD2; size: -; V: TRBV15; J: TRBJ2-1; DNA: TGTGCCACCAGCATCCCTCGGACTAGCGGGAGGGCCTACAATGAGCAGTTCTTC; CDR3: CATSIPRTSGRAYNEQFF
D: -; size: -; V: TRBV7-2; J: TRBJ1-6; DNA: TGTGCCAGCAGCTTTGGCCCTTCACCCCTCCACTTT; CDR3: CASSFGPSPLHF
D: TRBD1; size: -; V: TRBV11-2; J: TRBJ2-2; DNA: TGTGCCATCCCATCCCGGGACAGGGAGAACACCGGGGAGCTGTTTTTT; CDR3: CAIPSRDRENTGELFF
D: -; size: -; V: TRBV29-1; J: TRBJ1-5; DNA: TGCAGCGTGCAGGGTCGGGAAAATCAGCCCCAGCATTTT; CDR3: CSVQGRENQPQHF
D: -; size: -; V: TRBV4-3; J: TRBJ2-7; DNA: TGCGCCAGCAGCCAAGGGAGGGATAGCTCCTACGAGCAGTACTTC; CDR3: CASSQGRDSSYEQYF
D: -; size: -; V: TRBV28; J: TRBJ2-5; DNA: TGTGCCAGCAGTCTAGGGTCCGGGACCCAAGAGACCCAGTACTTC; CDR3: CASSLGSGTQETQYF
D: TRBD2; size: -; V: TRBV30; J: TRBJ2-5; DNA: TGTGCCTGGAGTTTAACGACTAGCGGAGAGACCCAGTACTTC; CDR3: CAWSLTTSGETQYF